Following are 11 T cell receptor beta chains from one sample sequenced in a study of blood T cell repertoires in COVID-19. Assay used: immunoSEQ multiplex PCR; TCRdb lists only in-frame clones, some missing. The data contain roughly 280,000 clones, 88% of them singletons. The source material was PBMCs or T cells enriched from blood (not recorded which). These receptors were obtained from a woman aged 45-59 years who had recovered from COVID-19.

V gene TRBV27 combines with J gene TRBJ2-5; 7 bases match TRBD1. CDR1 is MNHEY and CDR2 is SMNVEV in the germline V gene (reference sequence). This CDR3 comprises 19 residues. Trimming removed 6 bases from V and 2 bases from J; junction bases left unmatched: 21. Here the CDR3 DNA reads TGTGCCAGCAGGATGGACAGGAAAGGGACAAGAGCTGGGCAAGAGACCCAGTACTTC. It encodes CASRMDRKGTRAGQETQYF.

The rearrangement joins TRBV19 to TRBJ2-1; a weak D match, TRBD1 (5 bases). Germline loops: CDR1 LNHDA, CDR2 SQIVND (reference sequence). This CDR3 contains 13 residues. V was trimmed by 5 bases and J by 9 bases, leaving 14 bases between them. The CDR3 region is CASSQQGMGEQFF. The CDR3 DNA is TGTGCCAGTAGTCAGCAGGGCATGGGTGAGCAGTTCTTC.

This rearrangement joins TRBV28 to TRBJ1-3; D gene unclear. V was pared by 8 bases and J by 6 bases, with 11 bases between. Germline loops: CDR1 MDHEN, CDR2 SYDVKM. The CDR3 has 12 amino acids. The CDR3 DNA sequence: TGTGCCAGCCACGGGGATCTAAACACCATATATTTT. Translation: CASHGDLNTIYF. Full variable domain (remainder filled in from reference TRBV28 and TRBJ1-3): DVKVTQSSRYLVKRTGEKVFLECVQDMDHENMFWYRQDPGLGLRLIYFSYDVKMKEKGDIPEGYSVSREKKERFSLILESASTNQTSMYLCASHGDLNTIYFGEGSWLTVV.

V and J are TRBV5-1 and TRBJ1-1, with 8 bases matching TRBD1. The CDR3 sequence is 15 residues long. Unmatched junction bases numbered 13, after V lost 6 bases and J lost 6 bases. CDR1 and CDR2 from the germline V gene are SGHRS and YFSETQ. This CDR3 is CASTGQGAPGAEAFF. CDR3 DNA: TGCGCCAGCACCGGACAGGGAGCTCCGGGGGCTGAAGCTTTCTTT. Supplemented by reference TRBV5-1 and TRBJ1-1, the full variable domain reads KAGVTQTPRYLIKTRGQQVTLSCSPISGHRSVSWYQQTPGQGLQFLFEYFSETQRNKGNFPGRFSGRQFSNSRSEMNVSTLELGDSALYLCASTGQGAPGAEAFFGQGTRLTVV.

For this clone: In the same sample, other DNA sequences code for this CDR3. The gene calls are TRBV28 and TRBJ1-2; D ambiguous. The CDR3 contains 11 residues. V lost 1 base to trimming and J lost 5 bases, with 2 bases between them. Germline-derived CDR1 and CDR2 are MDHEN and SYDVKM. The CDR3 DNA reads TGTGCCAGCAGTTTATCTTATGGCTACACCTTC. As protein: CASSLSYGYTF.

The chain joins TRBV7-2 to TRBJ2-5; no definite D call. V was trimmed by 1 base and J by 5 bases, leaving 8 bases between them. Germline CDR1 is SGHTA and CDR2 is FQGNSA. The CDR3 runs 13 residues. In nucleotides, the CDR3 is TGTGCCAGCAGCTTAGGAAAGGAGGAGACCCAGTACTTC. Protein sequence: CASSLGKEETQYF.

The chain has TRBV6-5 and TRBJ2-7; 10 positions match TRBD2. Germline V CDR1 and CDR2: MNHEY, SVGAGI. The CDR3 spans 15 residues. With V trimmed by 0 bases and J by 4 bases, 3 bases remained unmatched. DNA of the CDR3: TGTGCCAGCAGTTACTCGGCTAGCGGGAGATACGAGCAGTACTTC. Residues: CASSYSASGRYEQYF.

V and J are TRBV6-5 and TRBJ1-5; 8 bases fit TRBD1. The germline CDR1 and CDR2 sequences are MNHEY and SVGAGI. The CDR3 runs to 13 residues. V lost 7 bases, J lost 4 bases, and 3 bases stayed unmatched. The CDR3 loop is CASKTGGNQPQHF. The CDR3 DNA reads TGTGCCAGCAAAACAGGGGGAAATCAGCCCCAGCATTTT.

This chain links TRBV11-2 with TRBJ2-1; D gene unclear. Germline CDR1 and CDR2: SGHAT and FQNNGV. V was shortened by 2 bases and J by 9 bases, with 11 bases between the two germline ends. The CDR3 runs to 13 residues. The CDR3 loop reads CASSLFPDFEQFF. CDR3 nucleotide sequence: TGTGCCAGCAGCTTATTTCCAGATTTTGAGCAGTTCTTC.

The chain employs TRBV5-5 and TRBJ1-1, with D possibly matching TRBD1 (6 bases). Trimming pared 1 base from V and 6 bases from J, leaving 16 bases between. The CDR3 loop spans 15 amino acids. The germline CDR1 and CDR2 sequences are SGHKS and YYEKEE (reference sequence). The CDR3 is CASSLHRQGYAEAFF. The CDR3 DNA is TGTGCCAGCAGCTTGCACAGGCAGGGGTACGCTGAAGCTTTCTTT.

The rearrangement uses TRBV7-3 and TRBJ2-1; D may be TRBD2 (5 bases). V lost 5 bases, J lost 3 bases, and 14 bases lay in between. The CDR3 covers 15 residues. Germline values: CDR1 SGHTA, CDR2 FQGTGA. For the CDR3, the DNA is TGTGCCAGCAGCCCATTGGGGAGTATCTACAATGAGCAGTTCTTC. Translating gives CASSPLGSIYNEQFF.